This T cell receptor (beta chain) was observed in a study of blood T cell repertoires in COVID-19. CDR1 is SGHNT, CDR2 YYREEE, per germline (reference sequence). The CDR3 length is 15 residues. V was shortened by 3 bases and J by 1 base, with 10 bases between the two germline ends. Here immunoSEQ multiplex PCR was the method, and the copy in TCRdb shows in-frame clones only, minus some. Here the sample spans around 140,000 clones, roughly 88% being singletons. The chain couples TRBV5-4 to TRBJ2-2; TRBD1 might be the D (5 bases). The sequencing sample was made of peripheral blood. The source is a man aged 65 to 85 with active COVID-19. The CDR3 loop reads CASSSSGRNTGELFF. The CDR3, as DNA: TGTGCCAGCAGCTCCTCAGGGCGGAACACCGGGGAGCTGTTTTTT.